This TCR beta chain was observed in a study of cytomegalovirus exposure and HLA in healthy donors. About the study: The 110 or so validation repertoires used a platform that matched the one used for the approximately 670 first-cohort repertoires, as a later analysis reported. Study findings and constraints: Among TCR beta chains, those listed as cytomegalovirus-associated numbered some 160.

Notes on this clone: Its antigen is undetermined.

The method was immunoSEQ multiplex PCR; TCRdb's version includes in-frame clones alone and lacks a portion of them. The repertoire holds around 52,000 clones, with 88% as singletons. The CDR3 is 15 amino acids. Germline V CDR1 and CDR2: KGHSH, LQKENI. V was pared by 0 bases and J by 7 bases, with 1 base of the junction left unmatched. Sequenced input: PBMCs. The chain couples TRBV18 to TRBJ2-1; 12 bases are a match to TRBD1. The sequence came from a woman in her twenties or thirties in good health and CMV-seronegative. As DNA, the CDR3 is TGTGCCAGCTCACCACCGGGACAGGGGGCGAATGAGCAGTTCTTC. Its protein product is CASSPPGQGANEQFF. Based on the CDR3 plus reference TRBV18 and TRBJ2-1, the full variable domain is NAGVMQNPRHLVRRRGQEARLRCSPMKGHSHVYWYRQLPEEGLKFMVYLQKENIIDESGMPKERFSAEFPKEGPSILRIQQVVRGDSAAYFCASSPPGQGANEQFFGPGTRLTVL.